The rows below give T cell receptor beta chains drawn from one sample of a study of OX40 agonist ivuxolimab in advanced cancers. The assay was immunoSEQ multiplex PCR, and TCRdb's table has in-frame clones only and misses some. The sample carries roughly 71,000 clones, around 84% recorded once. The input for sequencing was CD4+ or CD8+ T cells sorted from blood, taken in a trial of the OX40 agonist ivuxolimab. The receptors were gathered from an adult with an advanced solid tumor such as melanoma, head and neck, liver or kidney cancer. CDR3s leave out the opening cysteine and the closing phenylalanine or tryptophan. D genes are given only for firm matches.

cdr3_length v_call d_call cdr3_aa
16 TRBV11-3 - ASSLVSWAGGGEDTQY
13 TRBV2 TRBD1 AADPGQGAWETQY
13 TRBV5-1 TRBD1 ASSLDTGGGTEAF
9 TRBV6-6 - ASGEANVLT
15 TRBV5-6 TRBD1 ASSLLEGAGVNTEAF
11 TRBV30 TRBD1 ASWTGYDSPLH
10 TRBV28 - ASRATRYEQY
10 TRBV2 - ASSPGVREQF
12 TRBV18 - ASSPPRATVKLF
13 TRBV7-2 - ASSPWASRYNEQF
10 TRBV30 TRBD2 AWSLGGYQQY
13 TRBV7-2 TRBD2 ASSLSGGASYEQY
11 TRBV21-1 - ASSVGQGAEAF
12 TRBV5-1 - ASSSGTTNTEAF
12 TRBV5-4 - ASSFGGPGAGYT
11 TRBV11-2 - ASSWRGQETQY
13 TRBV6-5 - ASGLRASYNSPLH
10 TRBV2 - ASSGALYEQY
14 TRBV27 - ASSHLEGYYNSPLH
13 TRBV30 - AWSAGTFSSYEQY
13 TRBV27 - ASSLSLAGGYEQF
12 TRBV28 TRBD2 ATTSGGQPYEQY
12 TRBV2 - ASSERGQNTEAF
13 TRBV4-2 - ASSPGASRGNEQF
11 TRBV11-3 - ASSSQVNTEAF
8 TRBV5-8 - ASSLAEAF
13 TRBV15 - ATSLGGRRGPEAF
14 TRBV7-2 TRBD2 ASSSRLAVTQETQY
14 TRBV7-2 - ASSPLPGTIAFEQF
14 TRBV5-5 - ASSLAARGTSYEQY
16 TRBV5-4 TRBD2 ASSKGLAGGPRTGELF
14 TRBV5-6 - ASSAGGTVTYNEQF